This T cell receptor (beta chain) appears in the sequencing data of a study of blood T cells in healthy people across ages. CDR1 and CDR2 from the germline V gene are SGHTA and FQGNSA. The CDR3 sequence is 18 residues long. Trimming took 3 bases from V and 5 from J; bases not matched to a gene: 12. Next came a second PCR, run for about 6 to 12 cycles, which used a sample-barcoded 5' primer along with a J-beta primer mix. TCRdb re-derived calls from the 5' RACE reads in MiXCR, one entry per CDR3 protein. The data show 700,000 to 950,000 distinct CDR3 sequences, more than 40% seen once. Sequencing was carried out using blood. The V call is TRBV7-2, the J call TRBJ1-4; 10 bases map to TRBD1. This receptor was taken from a woman aged 55-70 years in good health. In nucleotides, the CDR3 is TGTGCCAGCAGCTTCGCCCCCGGGACAGGGGACCTAAATGAAAAACTGTTTTTT. Its protein product is CASSFAPGTGDLNEKLFF.